This T cell receptor beta chain was sequenced in a study of cytomegalovirus exposure and HLA in healthy donors. Across the whole study: Unique TCR beta sequences numbering some 120 million came from around 180 million T cells in an earlier analysis.

Vbeta (60) and Jbeta (13) primers were used in the PCR. The data were produced by immunoSEQ multiplex PCR, yet TCRdb's version contains in-frame clones alone and is incomplete. The sample holds around 90,000 clones, 60% to 65% seen once. Study-level findings and limits: Presence/absence analyses assumed roughly uniform sequencing depth across donors, which may not hold. The authors judged a highly shared variant cluster likely a sequencing artifact. Further analysis, carried out later, found HLA-associated TCR beta chains more clonally expanded than equally common other chains.

As concerns this clone: Its antigen is as yet unknown.

CDR1 is MNHEY and CDR2 is SVGAGI in the germline V gene. This CDR3 has 13 residues. V gave up 5 bases and J gave up 11 bases; unmatched junction bases: 10. The TCR was taken from a human donor in good health. The genes are TRBV6-5 and TRBJ2-5; 8 bases are a match to TRBD1. The sequenced sample consisted of PBMCs. The CDR3 region has the DNA TGTGCCAGCAGTCGACAGGGGTTAATGGGGCAGTACTTC. It translates to CASSRQGLMGQYF.